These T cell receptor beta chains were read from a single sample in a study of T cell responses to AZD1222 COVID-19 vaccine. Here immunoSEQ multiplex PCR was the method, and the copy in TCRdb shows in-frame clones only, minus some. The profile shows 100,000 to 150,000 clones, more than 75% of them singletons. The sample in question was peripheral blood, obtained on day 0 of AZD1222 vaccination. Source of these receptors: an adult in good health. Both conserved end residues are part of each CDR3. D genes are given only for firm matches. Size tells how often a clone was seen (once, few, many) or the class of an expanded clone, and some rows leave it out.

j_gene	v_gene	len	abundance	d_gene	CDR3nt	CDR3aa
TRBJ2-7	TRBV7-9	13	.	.	TGTGCCAGCAGCCTAGCTAGTACCTACGAGCAGTACTTC	CASSLASTYEQYF
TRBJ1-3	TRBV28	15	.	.	TGTGCCAGCAGTTTGGCCACAGTCTCTGGAAACACCATATATTTT	CASSLATVSGNTIYF
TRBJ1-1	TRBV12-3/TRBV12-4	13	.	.	TGTGCCAGCAGTCTAAGGGTGGCACCTGAAGCTTTCTTT	CASSLRVAPEAFF
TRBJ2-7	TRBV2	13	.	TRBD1	TGTGCCAGCAGGCTGGGACAGTCCTACGAGCAGTACTTC	CASRLGQSYEQYF
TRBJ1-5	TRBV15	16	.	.	TGTGCCACCAGCAGAGATGGGGGGGCTCGCAATCAGCCCCAGCATTTT	CATSRDGGARNQPQHF
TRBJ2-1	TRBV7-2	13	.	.	TGTGCCAGCAGCTTATTAAGCTCCGGGGAGCAGTTCTTC	CASSLLSSGEQFF
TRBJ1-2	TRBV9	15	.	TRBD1	TGTGCCAGCAGCGGGCGAAATCAGGGGGCCGGAGGCTACACCTTC	CASSGRNQGAGGYTF
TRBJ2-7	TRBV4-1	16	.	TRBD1	TGCGCCAGCAGCCAAGTTTGGGGACAGGGGTACGACGAGCAGTACTTC	CASSQVWGQGYDEQYF
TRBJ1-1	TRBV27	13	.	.	TGTGCCAGCAGAATTCGAGGGGCCACTGAAGCTTTCTTT	CASRIRGATEAFF
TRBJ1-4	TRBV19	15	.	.	TGTGCCAGTAGTCGAAGGGTGGCAACTAATGAAAAACTGTTTTTT	CASSRRVATNEKLFF
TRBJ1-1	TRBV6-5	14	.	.	TGTGCCTCCCGAGGGGCGGGGGGGAACACTGAAGCTTTCTTT	CASRGAGGNTEAFF
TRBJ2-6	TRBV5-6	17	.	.	TGTGCCAGCAGCTTGCGGGCCCTTAGCTCTGGGGCCAACGTCCTGACTTTC	CASSLRALSSGANVLTF
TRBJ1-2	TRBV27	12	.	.	TGTGCCAGCAAGAGAGACTATCAAGGCTACACCTTC	CASKRDYQGYTF
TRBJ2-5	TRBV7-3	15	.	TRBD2	TGTGCCAGCAGCTTAATAGCGGGGGGGCTAGAGACCCAGTACTTC	CASSLIAGGLETQYF
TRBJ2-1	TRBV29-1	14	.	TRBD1	TGCAGCGTTCAAAGGGACAGGGACTACAATGAGCAGTTCTTC	CSVQRDRDYNEQFF
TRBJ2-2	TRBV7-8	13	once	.	TGTGCCAGCAGCTTAGCGCCCACCGGGGAGCTGTTTTTT	CASSLAPTGELFF
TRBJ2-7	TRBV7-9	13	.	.	TGTGCCAGCAGCTCCCGGGACGGTATCAAGCAGTACTTC	CASSSRDGIKQYF
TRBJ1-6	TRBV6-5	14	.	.	TGTGCCAGCACTCAAAGGGGGGGTAATTCACCCCTCCACTTT	CASTQRGGNSPLHF
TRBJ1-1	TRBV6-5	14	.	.	TGTGCCAGCAGTTTTTCGGGTACCTACACTGAAGCTTTCTTT	CASSFSGTYTEAFF
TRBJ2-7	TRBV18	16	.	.	TGTGCCAGCTCACCACTACTTTCAGGGATGGATAGCGAGCAGTACTTC	CASSPLLSGMDSEQYF
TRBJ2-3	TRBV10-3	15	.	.	TGTGCCATCAGTGAGTCGCGCCCCAGCACAGATACGCAGTATTTT	CAISESRPSTDTQYF
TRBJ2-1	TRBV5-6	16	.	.	TGTGCCAGCAGCTTGGCCAGGGACTCCGGCTGGAATGAGCAGTTCTTC	CASSLARDSGWNEQFF
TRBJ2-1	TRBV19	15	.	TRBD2	TGTGCCAGTAGTTCCTGGGGGGGCTCCTACAATGAGCAGTTCTTC	CASSSWGGSYNEQFF
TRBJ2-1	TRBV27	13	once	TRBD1	TGTGCCAGCAGTAGACAGGGGTGGAATGAGCAGTTCTTC	CASSRQGWNEQFF
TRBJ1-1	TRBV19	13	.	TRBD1	TGTGCCAGCTCCTACAGGGGGCATACTGAAGCTTTCTTT	CASSYRGHTEAFF
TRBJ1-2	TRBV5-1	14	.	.	TGCGCCAGCAGCTCCGGTCCGGGGAACTATGGCTACACCTTC	CASSSGPGNYGYTF
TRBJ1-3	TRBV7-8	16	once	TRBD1	TGTGCCAGCAGCGAACAGGGGGCACCCAAAGGAAACACCATATATTTT	CASSEQGAPKGNTIYF
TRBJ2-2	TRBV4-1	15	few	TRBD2	TGCGCCAGCAGCCCTCTTGGGGGGGGAACCGGGGAGCTGTTTTTT	CASSPLGGGTGELFF
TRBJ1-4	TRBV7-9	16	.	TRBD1	TGTGCCAGCAGCCCGTATGACAGGGCTGGCGTAGAAAAACTGTTTTTT	CASSPYDRAGVEKLFF
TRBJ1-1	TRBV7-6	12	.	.	TGTGCCAGCAGCTTAGGCCCCACTGAAGCTTTCTTT	CASSLGPTEAFF
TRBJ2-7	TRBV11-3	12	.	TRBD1	TGTGCCAGCAGCCCGGGACAGAACGAGCAGTACTTC	CASSPGQNEQYF
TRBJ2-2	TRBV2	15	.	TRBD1	TGTGCCAGCAGCCGTGGACAGGAGTACGGCGGGGAGCTGTTTTTT	CASSRGQEYGGELFF
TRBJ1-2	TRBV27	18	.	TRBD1	TGTGCCAGCAGTCTATCCGGGACAGGGAGGCCTGGGGACTATGGCTACACCTTC	CASSLSGTGRPGDYGYTF
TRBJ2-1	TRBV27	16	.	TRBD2	TGTGCCAGCAGTTTATCGGAGCGGGGGGGCTACAATGAGCAGTTCTTC	CASSLSERGGYNEQFF
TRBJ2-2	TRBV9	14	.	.	TGTGCCAGCAAGGGCAGGGGTCAGACCGGGGAGCTGTTTTTT	CASKGRGQTGELFF
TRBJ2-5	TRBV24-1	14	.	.	TGTGCCACCAGTGATTTCCTGTCACAAGAGACCCAGTACTTC	CATSDFLSQETQYF
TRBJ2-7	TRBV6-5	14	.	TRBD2	TGTGCCAGCACCGAGACTAGCGGGGGGCCCGAGCAGTACTTC	CASTETSGGPEQYF
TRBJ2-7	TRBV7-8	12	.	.	TGTGCCAGCAGCTTAGCGACCTACGAGCAGTACTTC	CASSLATYEQYF
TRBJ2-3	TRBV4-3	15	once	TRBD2	TGCGCCAGCAGCCAAGCAGCGGGGGGCACAGATACGCAGTATTTT	CASSQAAGGTDTQYF
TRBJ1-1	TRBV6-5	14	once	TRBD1	TGTGCCAGCAGGATGACAGGGACGAACACTGAAGCTTTCTTT	CASRMTGTNTEAFF
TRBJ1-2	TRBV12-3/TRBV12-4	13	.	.	TGTGCCAGCAGTTTAGGATCCGCCCGTGGCTACACCTTC	CASSLGSARGYTF
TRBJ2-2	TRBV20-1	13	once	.	TGCAGTGCTAGTCTGACGAGAACCGGGGAGCTGTTTTTT	CSASLTRTGELFF
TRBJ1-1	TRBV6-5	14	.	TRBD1	TGTGCCAGCAGTTTGGGGACAGGGGTTCCTGAAGCTTTCTTT	CASSLGTGVPEAFF
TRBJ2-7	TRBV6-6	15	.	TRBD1	TGTGCCAGCAGCCCCGGGACAGGGTTCAGGTACGAGCAGTACTTC	CASSPGTGFRYEQYF
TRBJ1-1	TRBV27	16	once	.	TGTGCCAGCAGGCGGCGATTAGGGGGGGCGTTCGCTGAAGCTTTCTTT	CASRRRLGGAFAEAFF
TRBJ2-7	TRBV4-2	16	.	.	TGTGCCAGCAGCCAAGAGCGGGACGTAAACTCCTACGAGCAGTACTTC	CASSQERDVNSYEQYF
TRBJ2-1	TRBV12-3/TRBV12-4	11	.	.	TGTGCCAGCAGTTTCCGGGACCGGTGGTTCTTC	CASSFRDRWFF
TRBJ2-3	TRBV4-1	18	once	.	TGCGCCAGCAGCCAACCGCCGGTTACGAACGGTGGCACAGATACGCAGTATTTT	CASSQPPVTNGGTDTQYF
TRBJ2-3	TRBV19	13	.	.	TGTGCCAGTAGTTTACAGGCCACAGATACGCAGTATTTT	CASSLQATDTQYF
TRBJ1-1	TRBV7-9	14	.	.	TGTGCCAGCAGGGAGGGGGACCAGAACACTGAAGCTTTCTTT	CASREGDQNTEAFF
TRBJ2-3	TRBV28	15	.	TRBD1	TGTGCCAGCAGTTGGGGACAGGTAACCACAGATACGCAGTATTTT	CASSWGQVTTDTQYF
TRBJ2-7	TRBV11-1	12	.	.	TGTGCCAGCAGCCTTACACTCCACGAGCAGTACTTC	CASSLTLHEQYF
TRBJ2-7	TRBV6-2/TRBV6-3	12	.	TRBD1	TGTGCCAGCAGTTGGGACAGTTTTTTTCAGTACTTC	CASSWDSFFQYF
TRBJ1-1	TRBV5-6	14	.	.	TGTGCCAGCAGCTTTACAGTTATGAACACTGAAGCTTTCTTT	CASSFTVMNTEAFF
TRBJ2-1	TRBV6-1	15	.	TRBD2	TGTGCCAGCAGTTCCCTCGGACTAGCGGGGAATGAGCAGTTCTTC	CASSSLGLAGNEQFF
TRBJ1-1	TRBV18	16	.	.	TGTGCCAGCTCACCCCGATTGCCCGGGCTGAACACTGAAGCTTTCTTT	CASSPRLPGLNTEAFF
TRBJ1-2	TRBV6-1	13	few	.	TGTGCCAGCAGTGAAGGGCAGGGGAGAGGCTACACCTTC	CASSEGQGRGYTF
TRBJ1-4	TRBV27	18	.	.	TGTGCCAGCAGTCCCATCGAGGGTTGGGGCTTTGGTAATGAAAAACTGTTTTTT	CASSPIEGWGFGNEKLFF
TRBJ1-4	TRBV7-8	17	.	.	TGTGCCAGCAGCTTAGCCCGGAGGGCTGTAACTAATGAAAAACTGTTTTTT	CASSLARRAVTNEKLFF
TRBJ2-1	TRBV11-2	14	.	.	TGTGCCAGCAGCTTCGGGGCAGTATACAATGAGCAGTTCTTC	CASSFGAVYNEQFF